This TCR beta chain derives from a study of T cells in narcolepsy. Study details: Healthy controls were enrolled alongside patients with narcolepsy type 1 or type 2.

Some clones are missing from TCRdb's copy, which holds only in-frame ones; the method was immunoSEQ multiplex PCR. The repertoire holds under 30,000 clones, with 75% to 80% as singletons. Whole-study findings and limits: HCRT-specific and TRIB2-specific autoreactive clonotypes appeared among same-patient CSF and blood CD4+ clonotypes. In some patient and control memory CD4+ samples, autoreactive clones were absent. Autoreactive clonotypes reportedly recurred in blood of same and different patients, not controls.

Of note for this clone: The antigen is unknown.

The CDR3 is 17 residues long. Germline values: CDR1 SGHAT, CDR2 FQDESV (reference sequence). The junction had 6 bases not matched to a gene; V was cut back by 1 base and J by 0 bases. Sequenced: CD45RA- memory CD4+ T cells from PBMCs. The chain links TRBV11-1 to TRBJ2-4, with 7 bases identical to TRBD2. This sequence originates from a human donor with narcolepsy. CDR3 in DNA: TGTGCCAGCAGCTTAGAAAGACTAGCCCTAGCCAAAAACATTCAGTACTTC. Its translation is CASSLERLALAKNIQYF.